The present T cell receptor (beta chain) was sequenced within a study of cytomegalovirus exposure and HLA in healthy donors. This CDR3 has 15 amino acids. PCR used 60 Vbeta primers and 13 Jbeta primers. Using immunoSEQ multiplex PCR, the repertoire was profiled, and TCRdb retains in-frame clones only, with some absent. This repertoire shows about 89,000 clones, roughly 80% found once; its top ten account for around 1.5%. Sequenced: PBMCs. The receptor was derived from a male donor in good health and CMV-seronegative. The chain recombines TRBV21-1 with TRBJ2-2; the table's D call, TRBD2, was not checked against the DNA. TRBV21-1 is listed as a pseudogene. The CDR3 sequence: CASSRVVVAPGELFF. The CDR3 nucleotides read TGTGCCAGCAGCAGAGTGGTTGTTGCCCCCGGGGAGCTGTTTTTT.